These 21 T cell receptor beta chains were all obtained from the same sample, sequenced in a study of memory CD4+ T cells and cytomegalovirus serostatus. Profiling relied on immunoSEQ multiplex PCR, and the TCRdb table lists in-frame clones only, not all of them. This table holds around 50,000 clones, roughly 78% found once. Single viable CD3+CD4+CD8-CD45RO+ cells were sorted as the memory CD4+ T cells. Sequences were obtained from memory CD4+ T cells from blood. The receptors were sampled from an adult in good health and CMV-seronegative.

This chain uses TRBV5-4 with TRBJ1-2; the D gene is possibly TRBD1 (5 bases). V was trimmed by 4 bases and J by 0 bases, leaving 13 bases between them. The CDR3 spans 15 residues. Germline assignment: CDR1 SGHNT and CDR2 YYREEE (reference sequence). CDR3 residues: CASSRTGRTNYGYTF. DNA for the CDR3: TGTGCCAGCAGCCGAACGGGACGAACTAACTATGGCTACACCTTC.

The J gene is TRBJ2-1, the V gene TRBV7-9, with TRBD2 identical over 9 bases. With V trimmed by 2 bases and J by 0 bases, 5 bases remained unmatched. Germline CDR1 reads SEHNR; CDR2 reads FQNEAQ (reference sequence). The CDR3 contains 17 residues. The CDR3: CASSLRGSGSSYNEQFF. The CDR3 DNA follows: TGTGCCAGCAGCTTACGGGGTAGCGGGAGCTCCTACAATGAGCAGTTCTTC.

This clone is termed medium-sized. The rearrangement uses TRBV28 and TRBJ2-2; possible D gene TRBD1, 5 bases. The CDR3 consists of 15 residues. Germline assignment: CDR1 MDHEN and CDR2 SYDVKM. With 4 bases removed from V and 3 bases from J, the gap between germline ends came to 12 bases. The CDR3 region is CASSSGIRDTGELFF. The CDR3 nucleotides are TGTGCCAGCAGTTCAGGGATCCGGGACACCGGGGAGCTGTTTTTT.

The CDR3, as DNA: TGTGCCAGCAAGGGAGACAGGGGATACAATCAGCCCCAGCATTTT. The encoded protein is CASKGDRGYNQPQHF. This chain connects TRBV2 to TRBJ1-5, with 8 bases fitting TRBD1. Germline CDR1 SNHLY, CDR2 FYNNEI. The CDR3 sequence is 15 residues long. The junction had 8 bases not matched to a gene; V was cut back by 7 bases and J by 3 bases.

This chain links TRBV7-3 with TRBJ2-3; TRBD1 is a possible D gene (6 bases). The germline V gene encodes CDR1 SGHTA and CDR2 FQGTGA. The CDR3 extends over 15 amino acids. V shed 5 bases and J shed 6 bases, with 18 bases lying between them. The CDR3, as DNA: TGTGCCAGCAGCACCCAGACAGGCTTTGGCGATACGCAGTATTTT. Protein sequence: CASSTQTGFGDTQYF.

The genes are TRBV18 and TRBJ2-3; 11 bases agree with TRBD2. Trimming cost V 6 bases and J 14 bases; bases outside gene matches: 16. Germline loops: CDR1 KGHSH, CDR2 LQKENI. This CDR3 is 15 amino acids long. As DNA, the CDR3 is TGTGCCAGCTCGCCAAATTTAGCGGGAGGGCGCTTACCGTATTTT. Protein sequence: CASSPNLAGGRLPYF.

The CDR3 nucleotides are TGTGCCAGCAGCCTCAGAGCACGTGGACAGGGTGGCGGCTACACCTTC. It yields the protein CASSLRARGQGGGYTF. This chain joins TRBV7-9 and TRBJ1-2; TRBD1 matches 8 bases. Trimming took 5 bases from V and 8 from J; bases not matched to a gene: 16. Germline CDR1 and CDR2: SEHNR and FQNEAQ (reference sequence). This CDR3 has 16 amino acids.

The chain recombines TRBV7-3 with TRBJ2-3; TRBD1 aligns across 7 bases. V lost 1 base and J lost 1; bases outside the gene matches: 5. In germline, CDR1 is SGHTA, CDR2 FQGTGA. The CDR3 is made up of 16 amino acids. CDR3 bases: TGTGCCAGCAGCTTAAGTAGGGGGCTCGGCACAGATACGCAGTATTTT. As protein: CASSLSRGLGTDTQYF.

The V call is TRBV9, the J call TRBJ2-7, with 12 bases identical to TRBD2. V gave up 4 bases and J gave up 7 bases; unmatched junction bases: 12. Germline-derived CDR1 and CDR2 are SGDLS and YYNGEE. The CDR3 is 16 amino acids. CDR3 sequence: CASSLGTSGPMEEQYF. The CDR3 coding sequence is TGTGCCAGCAGCCTAGGGACTAGCGGGCCGATGGAAGAGCAGTACTTC. Drawing the rest from reference TRBV9 and TRBJ2-7, the complete variable domain is DSGVTQTPKHLITATGQRVTLRCSPRSGDLSVYWYQQSLDQGLQFLIQYYNGEERAKGNILERFSAQQFPDLHSELNLSSLELGDSALYFCASSLGTSGPMEEQYFGPGTRLTVT.

This sequence joins TRBV30 and TRBJ1-2, with D tentatively TRBD1 (5 bases). With 5 bases removed from V and 5 bases from J, the gap between germline ends came to 15 bases. The CDR3 extends over 13 amino acids. Germline V CDR1 and CDR2: GTSNPN, SVGIG (reference sequence). The CDR3 sequence: CAWQDTGVYGYTF. In DNA, the CDR3 is TGTGCCTGGCAGGACACAGGAGTTTATGGCTACACCTTC.

The gene calls are TRBV6-1 and TRBJ2-7; D remains ambiguous. Germline V gene sequence: CDR1 MNHNS, CDR2 SASEGT. V lost 1 base and J 2 bases, leaving 12 bases between the germline ends. The CDR3 spans 15 residues. For the CDR3, the DNA is TGTGCCAGCAGTGAAGGCGCGTCATCAGCCTACGAGCAGTACTTC. Translating gives CASSEGASSAYEQYF.

The chain carries TRBV9 and TRBJ2-5, with D perhaps TRBD1 or TRBD2 (5 bases each). Germline CDR1 is SGDLS and CDR2 is YYNGEE. Trimming took off 3 bases at V and 5 bases at J, with 14 bases between the two ends. The CDR3 runs 14 residues. CDR3 region: CASSAPGRGETQYF. The CDR3 DNA sequence: TGTGCCAGCAGCGCCCCAGGGAGAGGGGAGACCCAGTACTTC.

The chain is built from TRBV2 and TRBJ2-1; 7 nucleotides agree with TRBD1. Germline V gene lookup returns CDR1 SNHLY and CDR2 FYNNEI. Losses at the gene ends were 8 bases for V and 3 bases for J; bases not matched to a gene: 4. CDR3 size: 13 residues. CDR3 loop: CASRRQGYNEQFF. CDR3 nucleotides: TGTGCCAGCCGAAGACAGGGCTACAATGAGCAGTTCTTC.

The chain has TRBV30 and TRBJ1-4; tentatively, D is TRBD1 (5 bases). The ends were cut back, 2 bases at V and 3 bases at J, with 13 bases in the middle. The CDR3 loop spans 15 amino acids. CDR1 and CDR2 (germline): GTSNPN, SVGIG (reference sequence). DNA of the CDR3: TGTGCCTGGAGTCTCAGGATGGGGGCTAATGAAAAACTGTTTTTT. Translation gives CAWSLRMGANEKLFF. Drawing the rest from reference TRBV30 and TRBJ1-4, the complete variable domain is SQTIHQWPATLVQPVGSPLSLECTVEGTSNPNLYWYRQAAGRGLQLLFYSVGIGQISSEVPQNLSASRPQDRQFILSSKKLLLSDSGFYLCAWSLRMGANEKLFFGSGTQLSVL.

The chain uses TRBV4-2 and TRBJ2-2; 9 bases agree with TRBD2. Per the germline V gene, CDR1 is LGHNA and CDR2 is YNFKEQ. This CDR3 has 19 residues. V lost 3 bases to trimming and J lost 4 bases; unmatched junction nucleotides: 15. The CDR3, as DNA: TGTGCCAGCAGCCAGTTAGCCCTGGCACCTAGCGGGATCACCGGGGAGCTGTTTTTT. This translates into CASSQLALAPSGITGELFF.

The J gene is TRBJ1-2, the V gene TRBV28; no clear D gene. This CDR3 comprises 12 residues. V lost 3 bases, J lost 8 bases, and 10 bases lay in between. Germline CDR1 MDHEN, CDR2 SYDVKM. The CDR3 region is CASSFSLGGYTF. In DNA, the CDR3 is TGTGCCAGCAGTTTTAGCCTCGGGGGCTACACCTTC.

The chain joins TRBV9 to TRBJ2-2; perhaps D is TRBD1 or TRBD2 (5 bases each). The CDR3 consists of 15 residues. Germline CDR1 reads SGDLS; CDR2 reads YYNGEE. V shed 4 bases and J shed 5 bases, with 15 bases lying between them. CDR3 sequence reads: CASSLGPPGTGELFF. In DNA, the CDR3 is TGTGCCAGCAGCCTGGGACCCCCGGGGACCGGGGAGCTGTTTTTT.

The V gene is TRBV7-9, the J gene TRBJ2-5, with 8 positions matching TRBD1. J gave up 5 bases and V 5 bases, and 10 bases lay outside the gene matches. Per germline, CDR1 SEHNR and CDR2 FQNEAQ (reference sequence). This CDR3 comprises 15 residues. Here the CDR3 reads CASSGLRTGSETQYF. DNA of the CDR3: TGTGCCAGCAGCGGACTAAGGACAGGGAGTGAGACCCAGTACTTC.

This chain links TRBV2 with TRBJ2-1; D may match TRBD1 or TRBD2 (5 bases each). The CDR3 sequence is 15 residues long. Germline V gene lookup returns CDR1 SNHLY and CDR2 FYNNEI. V lost 1 base and J lost 3, with 10 bases in between. The CDR3 bases are TGTGCCAGCAGTGAAGGAGGGGCTCGCTACAATGAGCAGTTCTTC. Its protein is CASSEGGARYNEQFF.

The V gene is TRBV28, the J gene TRBJ2-1; 7 nucleotides match TRBD1. V dropped 3 bases and J dropped 7; count of bases not matched to a gene: 9. Per germline, CDR1 MDHEN and CDR2 SYDVKM. The CDR3 is made up of 15 amino acids. The CDR3, as DNA: TGTGCCAGCAGTTTTTCGCCGGGACAGAGGAATGAGCAGTTCTTC. Protein product: CASSFSPGQRNEQFF. Looking up the rest from reference TRBV28 and TRBJ2-1 gives the full variable domain: DVKVTQSSRYLVKRTGEKVFLECVQDMDHENMFWYRQDPGLGLRLIYFSYDVKMKEKGDIPEGYSVSREKKERFSLILESASTNQTSMYLCASSFSPGQRNEQFFGPGTRLTVL.

The J gene is TRBJ2-4, the V gene TRBV7-2; D is possibly TRBD1 (6 bases). The CDR3 runs to 14 residues. Trimming shortened V by 6 bases and J by 5 bases, and 14 bases separated the two germline ends. Per the germline V gene, CDR1 is SGHTA and CDR2 is FQGNSA. CDR3 in DNA: TGTGCCAGCAGTTCACCGGGACATCAAAACATTCAGTACTTC. This gives the protein CASSSPGHQNIQYF. The full variable domain, rest sourced from reference TRBV7-2 and TRBJ2-4, is GAGVSQSPSNKVTEKGKDVELRCDPISGHTALYWYRQSLGQGLEFLIYFQGNSAPDKSGLPSDRFSAERTGGSVSTLTIQRTQQEDSAVYLCASSSPGHQNIQYFGAGTRLSVL.